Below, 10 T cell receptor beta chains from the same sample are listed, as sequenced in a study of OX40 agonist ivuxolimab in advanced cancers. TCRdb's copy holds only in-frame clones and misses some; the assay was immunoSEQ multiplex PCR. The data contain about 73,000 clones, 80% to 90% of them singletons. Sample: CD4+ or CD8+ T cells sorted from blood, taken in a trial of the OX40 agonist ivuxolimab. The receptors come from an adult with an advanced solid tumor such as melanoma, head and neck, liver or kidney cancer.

Written as DNA, the CDR3 is TGTGCCAGCAGATTACAGGGGGCTGAGCATTTT. It translates to CASRLQGAEHF. The chain joins TRBV2 to TRBJ1-5; 9 bases match TRBD1. The trim removed 6 bases at V and 14 bases at J, leaving 5 bases unmatched. Germline values: CDR1 SNHLY, CDR2 FYNNEI. The CDR3 extends over 11 amino acids.

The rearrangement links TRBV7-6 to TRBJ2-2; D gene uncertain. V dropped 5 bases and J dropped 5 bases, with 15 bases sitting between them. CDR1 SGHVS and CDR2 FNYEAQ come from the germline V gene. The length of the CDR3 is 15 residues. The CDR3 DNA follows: TGTGCCAGCAGCCTCTCCGGGCCCCGAACCGGGGAGCTGTTTTTT. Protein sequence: CASSLSGPRTGELFF. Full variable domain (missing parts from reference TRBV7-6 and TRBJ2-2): GAGVSQSPRYKVTKRGQDVALRCDPISGHVSLYWYRQALGQGPEFLTYFNYEAQQDKSGLPNDRFSAERPEGSISTLTIQRTEQRDSAMYRCASSLSGPRTGELFFGEGSRLTVL.

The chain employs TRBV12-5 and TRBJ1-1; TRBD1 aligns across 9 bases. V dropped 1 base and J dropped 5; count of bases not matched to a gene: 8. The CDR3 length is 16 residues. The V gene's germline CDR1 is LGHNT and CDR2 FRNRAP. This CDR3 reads CASGLGTLQGATEAFF. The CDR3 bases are TGTGCTAGTGGTTTGGGAACCCTACAGGGGGCAACTGAAGCTTTCTTT.

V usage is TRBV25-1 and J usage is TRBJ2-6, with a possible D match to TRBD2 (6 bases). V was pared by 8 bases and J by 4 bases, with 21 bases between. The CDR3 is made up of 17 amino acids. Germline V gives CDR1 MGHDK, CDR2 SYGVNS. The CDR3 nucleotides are TGTGCCAGCCAAGGAAAAACGGGGCGGGGAGGGGCCAACGTCCTGACTTTC. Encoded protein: CASQGKTGRGGANVLTF.

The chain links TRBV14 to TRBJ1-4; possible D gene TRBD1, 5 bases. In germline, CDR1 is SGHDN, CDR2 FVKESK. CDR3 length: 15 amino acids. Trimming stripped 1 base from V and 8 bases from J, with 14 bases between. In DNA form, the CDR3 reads TGTGCCAGCAGCCAAGGGGGGACCCCGAGCGAAAAACTGTTTTTT. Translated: CASSQGGTPSEKLFF.

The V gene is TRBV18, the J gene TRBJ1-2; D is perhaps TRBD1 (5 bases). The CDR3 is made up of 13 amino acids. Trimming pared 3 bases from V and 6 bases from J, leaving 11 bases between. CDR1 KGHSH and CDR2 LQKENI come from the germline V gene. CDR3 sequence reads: CASSPLGTDGYTF. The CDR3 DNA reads TGTGCCAGCTCACCTCTTGGGACGGATGGCTACACCTTC.

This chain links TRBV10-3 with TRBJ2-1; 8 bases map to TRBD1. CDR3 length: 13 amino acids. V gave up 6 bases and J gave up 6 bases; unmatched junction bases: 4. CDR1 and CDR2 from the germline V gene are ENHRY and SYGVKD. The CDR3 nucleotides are TGTGCCATCAGGGGACAGGTCGGCAATGAGCAGTTCTTC. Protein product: CAIRGQVGNEQFF.

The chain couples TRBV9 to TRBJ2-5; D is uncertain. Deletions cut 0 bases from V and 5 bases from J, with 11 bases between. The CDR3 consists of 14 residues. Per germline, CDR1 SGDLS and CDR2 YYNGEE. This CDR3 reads CASSVGRGEETQYF. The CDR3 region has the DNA TGTGCCAGCAGCGTAGGAAGAGGAGAGGAGACCCAGTACTTC.

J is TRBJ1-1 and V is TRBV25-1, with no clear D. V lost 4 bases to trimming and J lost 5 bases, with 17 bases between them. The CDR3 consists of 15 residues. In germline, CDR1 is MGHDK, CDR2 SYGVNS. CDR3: CASSALGSGRTEAFF. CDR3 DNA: TGTGCCAGCAGTGCCCTAGGGAGTGGTAGGACTGAAGCTTTCTTT.

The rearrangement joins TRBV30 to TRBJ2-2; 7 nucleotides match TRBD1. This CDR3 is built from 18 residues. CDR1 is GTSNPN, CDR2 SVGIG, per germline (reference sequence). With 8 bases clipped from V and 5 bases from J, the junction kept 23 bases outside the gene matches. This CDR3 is CARDDETLGGRGTGELFF. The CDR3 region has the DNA TGTGCCAGGGACGACGAAACCCTAGGGGGCCGTGGGACCGGGGAGCTGTTTTTT.